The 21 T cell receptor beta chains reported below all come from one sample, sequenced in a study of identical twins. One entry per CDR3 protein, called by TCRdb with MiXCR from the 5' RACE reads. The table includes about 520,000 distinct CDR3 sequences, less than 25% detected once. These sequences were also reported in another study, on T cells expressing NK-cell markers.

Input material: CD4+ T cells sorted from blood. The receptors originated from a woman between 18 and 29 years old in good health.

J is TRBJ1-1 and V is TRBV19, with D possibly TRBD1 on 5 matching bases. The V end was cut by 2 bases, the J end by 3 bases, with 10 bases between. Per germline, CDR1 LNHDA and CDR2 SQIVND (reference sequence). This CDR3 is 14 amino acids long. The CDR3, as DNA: TGTGCCAGTAGTATATCAGGGTACGACACTGAAGCTTTCTTT. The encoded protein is CASSISGYDTEAFF.

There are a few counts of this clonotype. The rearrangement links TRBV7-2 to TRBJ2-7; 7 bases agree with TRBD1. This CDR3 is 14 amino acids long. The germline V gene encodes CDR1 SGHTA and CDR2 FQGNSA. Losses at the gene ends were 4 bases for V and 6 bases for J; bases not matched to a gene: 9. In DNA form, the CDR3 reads TGTGCCAGCAGCTCCATACTACAGGGGCGCGAGCAGTACTTC. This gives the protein CASSSILQGREQYF.

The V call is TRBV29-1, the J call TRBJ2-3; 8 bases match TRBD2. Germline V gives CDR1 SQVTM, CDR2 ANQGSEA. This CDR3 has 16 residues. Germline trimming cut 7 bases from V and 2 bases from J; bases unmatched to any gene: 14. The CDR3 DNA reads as TGCAGCGGGTCCCGGGAGGGTAGTTCCTACACAGATACGCAGTATTTT. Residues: CSGSREGSSYTDTQYF.

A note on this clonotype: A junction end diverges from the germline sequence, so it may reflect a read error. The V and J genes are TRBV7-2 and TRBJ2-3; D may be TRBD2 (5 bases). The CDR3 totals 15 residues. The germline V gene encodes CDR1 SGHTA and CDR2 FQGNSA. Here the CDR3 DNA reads TGTGCCAGCAGCATAGCCTCTAGCAGTGCGGATACGCAGTATTTT. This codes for CASSIASSSADTQYF.

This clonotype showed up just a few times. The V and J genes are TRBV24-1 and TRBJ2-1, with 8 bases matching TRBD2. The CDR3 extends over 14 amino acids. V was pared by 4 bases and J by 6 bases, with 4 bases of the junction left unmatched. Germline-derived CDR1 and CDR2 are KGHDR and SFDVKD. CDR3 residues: CATSDSGRFNEQFF. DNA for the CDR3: TGTGCCACCAGTGACAGCGGGAGATTCAATGAGCAGTTCTTC.

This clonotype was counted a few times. The CDR3 is CASREDWGGNEQFF. DNA for the CDR3: TGTGCCAGCAGGGAGGACTGGGGGGGGAATGAGCAGTTCTTC. The chain employs TRBV2 and TRBJ2-1, with 7 bases lining up with TRBD2. The CDR3 has 14 amino acids. Germline assignment: CDR1 SNHLY and CDR2 FYNNEI. V dropped 6 bases and J dropped 7; count of bases not matched to a gene: 9.

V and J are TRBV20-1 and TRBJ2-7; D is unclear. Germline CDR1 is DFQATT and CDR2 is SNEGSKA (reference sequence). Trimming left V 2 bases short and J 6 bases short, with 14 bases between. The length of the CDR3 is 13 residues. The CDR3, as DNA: TGCAGTGCTAGAATACCCCCCGCGTCCGAGCAGTACTTC. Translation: CSARIPPASEQYF.

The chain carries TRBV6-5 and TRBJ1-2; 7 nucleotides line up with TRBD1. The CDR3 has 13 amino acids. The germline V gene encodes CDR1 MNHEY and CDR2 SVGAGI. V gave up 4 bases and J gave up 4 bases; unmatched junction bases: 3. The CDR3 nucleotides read TGTGCCAGCAGTTTCCGGGACAGCTATGGCTACACCTTC. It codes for CASSFRDSYGYTF.

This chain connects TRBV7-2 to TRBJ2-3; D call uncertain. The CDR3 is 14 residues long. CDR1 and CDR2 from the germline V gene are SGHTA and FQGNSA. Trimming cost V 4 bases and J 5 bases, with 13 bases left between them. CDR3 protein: CASSSSAVVDTQYF. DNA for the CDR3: TGTGCCAGCAGCTCCTCTGCCGTTGTAGATACGCAGTATTTT.

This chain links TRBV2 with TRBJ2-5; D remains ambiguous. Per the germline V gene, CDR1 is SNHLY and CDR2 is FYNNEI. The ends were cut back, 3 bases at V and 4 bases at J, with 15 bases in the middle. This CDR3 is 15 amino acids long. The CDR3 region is CASSEGSLDGETQYF. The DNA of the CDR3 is TGTGCCAGCAGTGAGGGAAGCTTAGATGGAGAGACCCAGTACTTC.

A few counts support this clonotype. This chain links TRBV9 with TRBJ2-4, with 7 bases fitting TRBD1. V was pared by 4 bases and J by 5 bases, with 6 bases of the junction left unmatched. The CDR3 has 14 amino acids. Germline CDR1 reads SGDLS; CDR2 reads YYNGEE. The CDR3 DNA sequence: TGTGCCAGCAGCCGAGGGACAGATCAAAACATTCAGTACTTC. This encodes CASSRGTDQNIQYF.

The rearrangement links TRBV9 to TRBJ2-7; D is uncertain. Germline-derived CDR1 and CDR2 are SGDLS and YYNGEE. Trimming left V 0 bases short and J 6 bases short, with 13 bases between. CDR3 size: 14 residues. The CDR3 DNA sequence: TGTGCCAGCAGCGTAGAAGCCGTCCCCGGCGAGCAGTACTTC. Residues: CASSVEAVPGEQYF.

The CDR3 DNA reads TGCAGTGCTAGAGAGGCCAGGTTCACCTTC. This codes for CSAREARFTF. The chain couples TRBV20-1 to TRBJ1-2, with D uncertain. V was cut by 0 bases and J by 13 bases, with 9 bases left in between. The CDR3 runs to 10 residues. Germline V CDR1 and CDR2: DFQATT, SNEGSKA (reference sequence).

The CDR3 reads CARGPGVLLIQNIQYF. The CDR3 DNA reads TGTGCCAGGGGCCCCGGGGTCCTCTTGATTCAAAACATTCAGTACTTC. The chain combines TRBV13 with TRBJ2-4; tentatively, D is TRBD2 (5 bases). The CDR3 loop spans 16 amino acids. Trimming took off 9 bases at V and 5 bases at J, with 23 bases between the two ends. Germline V gives CDR1 PRHDT, CDR2 FYEKMQ (reference sequence).

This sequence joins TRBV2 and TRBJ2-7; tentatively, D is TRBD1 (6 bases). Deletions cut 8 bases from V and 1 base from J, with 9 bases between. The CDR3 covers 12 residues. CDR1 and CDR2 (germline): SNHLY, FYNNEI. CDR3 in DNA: TGTGCCAGCCGGACAGAGTCCTACGAGCAGTACTTC. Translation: CASRTESYEQYF.

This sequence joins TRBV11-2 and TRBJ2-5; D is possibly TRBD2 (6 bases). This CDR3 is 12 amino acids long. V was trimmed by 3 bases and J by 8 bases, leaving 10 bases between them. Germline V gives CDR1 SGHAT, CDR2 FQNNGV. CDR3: CASSFGRGTQYF. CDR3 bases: TGTGCCAGCAGCTTCGGGCGGGGAACCCAGTACTTC. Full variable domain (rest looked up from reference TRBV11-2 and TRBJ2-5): EAGVAQSPRYKIIEKRQSVAFWCNPISGHATLYWYQQILGQGPKLLIQFQNNGVVDDSQLPKDRFSAERLKGVDSTLKIQPAKLEDSAVYLCASSFGRGTQYFGPGTRLLVL.

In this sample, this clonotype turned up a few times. The CDR3 nucleotides are TGCAGCGTGAAGTCCCCCGGAAACACCATATATTTT. Amino acids: CSVKSPGNTIYF. The chain is built from TRBV29-1 and TRBJ1-3; D ambiguous. Trimming pared 6 bases from V and 4 bases from J, leaving 10 bases between. Germline CDR1 SQVTM, CDR2 ANQGSEA. The CDR3 covers 12 residues.

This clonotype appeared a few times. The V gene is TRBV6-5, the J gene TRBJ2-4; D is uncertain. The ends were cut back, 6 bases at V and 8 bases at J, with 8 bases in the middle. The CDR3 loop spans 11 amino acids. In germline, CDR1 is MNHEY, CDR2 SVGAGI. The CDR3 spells CASRDEYIQYF. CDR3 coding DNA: TGTGCCAGCAGGGACGAATACATTCAGTACTTC.

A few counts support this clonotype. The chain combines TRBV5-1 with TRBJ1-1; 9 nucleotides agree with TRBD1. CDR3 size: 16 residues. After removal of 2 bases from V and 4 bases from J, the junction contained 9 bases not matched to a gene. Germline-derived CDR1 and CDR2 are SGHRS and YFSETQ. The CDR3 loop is CASSLQGAQIGTEAFF. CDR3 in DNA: TGCGCCAGCAGCTTACAGGGGGCGCAGATAGGCACTGAAGCTTTCTTT.

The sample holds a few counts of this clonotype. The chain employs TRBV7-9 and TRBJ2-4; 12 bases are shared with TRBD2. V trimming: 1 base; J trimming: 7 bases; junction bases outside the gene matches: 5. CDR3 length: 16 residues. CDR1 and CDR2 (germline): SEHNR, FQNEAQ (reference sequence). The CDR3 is CASSLGASGRVNIQYF. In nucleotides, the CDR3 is TGTGCCAGCAGCTTAGGGGCTAGCGGGAGGGTCAACATTCAGTACTTC.

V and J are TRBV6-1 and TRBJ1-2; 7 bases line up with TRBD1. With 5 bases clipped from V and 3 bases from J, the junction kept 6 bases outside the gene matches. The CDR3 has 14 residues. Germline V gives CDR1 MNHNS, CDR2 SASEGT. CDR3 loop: CASSHEQGDYGYTF. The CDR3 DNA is TGTGCCAGCAGTCATGAGCAGGGGGACTATGGCTACACCTTC.